This entry concerns a single T cell receptor (beta chain). Its antigen is unidentified. This entry comes from a study of regulatory T cells in long-lasting Graves disease. Documented time point: persistent/refractory GD, antithyroid drugs over 5 years with positive TRAb. Extracted PBMC RNA gave rise to the TCR library. Combining iRepertoire HTBI primers with Arm-PCR of CDR3 regions, the authors built TCR beta libraries. TCRdb reprocessed the multiplex PCR reads with MiXCR, giving one entry per CDR3 protein. Of about 400,000 distinct CDR3 sequences listed, more than 20% are singletons. Germline CDR1 is SGHAT and CDR2 is FQNNGV. V gave up 2 bases and J gave up 5 bases, with 9 bases separating them. The CDR3 runs 14 residues. Study findings and constraints: Whereas new patients shared 1,000 or so public clonotypes, persistent patients shared more, at about 3,000. Small sample size may have lowered accuracy.

The rearrangement links TRBV11-2 to TRBJ1-4; D is uncertain. The material was peripheral blood mononuclear cells (PBMCs), obtained when the disease was refractory, from a patient treated with antithyroid drugs. The receptor was derived from a female donor with Graves disease. The CDR3 DNA follows: TGTGCCAGCAGCTTATTGGCAGCAAATGAAAAACTGTTTTTT. It is translated as CASSLLAANEKLFF.